This entry concerns a single T cell receptor (beta chain). Its antigen is undetermined. Tagging with unique molecular identifiers was a feature of the TCR beta cDNA libraries. MiXCR was run by TCRdb on the PCR reads, yielding one entry per CDR3 protein. The table shows hundreds of thousands of distinct CDR3 sequences, with 59% occurring only once. This sample was taken from a study of post-analysis software for immune sequencing data. Study-level points and caveats: Controls had significantly higher normalized Chao1 diversity than multiple sclerosis patients. Included in a set of a handful of TRBV segments more frequent in patients than controls were TRBV5-6, TRBV5-1 and TRBV20-1.

The germline gives CDR1 SGHRS, CDR2 YFSETQ. This CDR3 comprises 13 residues. Trimming removed 3 bases at V and 5 bases at J, with 11 bases between. The V call is TRBV5-1, the J call TRBJ2-5, with D tentatively TRBD1 (5 bases). The clonotype originates from a girl aged 2-10 years with multiple sclerosis. Sequenced: blood. CDR3 in amino acids: CASSSDRLETQYF. The CDR3 nucleotides read TGCGCCAGCAGCTCCGACAGACTGGAGACCCAGTACTTC.